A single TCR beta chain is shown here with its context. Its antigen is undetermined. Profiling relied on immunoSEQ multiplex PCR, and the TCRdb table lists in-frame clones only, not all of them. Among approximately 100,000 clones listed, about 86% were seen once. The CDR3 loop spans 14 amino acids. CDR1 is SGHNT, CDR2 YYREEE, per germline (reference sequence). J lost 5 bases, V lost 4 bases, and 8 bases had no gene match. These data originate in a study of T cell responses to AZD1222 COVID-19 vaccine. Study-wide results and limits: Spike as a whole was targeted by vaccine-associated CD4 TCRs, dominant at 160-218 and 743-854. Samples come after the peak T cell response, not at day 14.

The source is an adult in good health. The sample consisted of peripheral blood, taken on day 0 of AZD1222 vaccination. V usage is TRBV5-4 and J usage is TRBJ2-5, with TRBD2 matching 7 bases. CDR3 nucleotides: TGTGCCAGCAGCCCCGGACTAGTCAGCGAGACCCAGTACTTC. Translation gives CASSPGLVSETQYF.